One sample yielded the 22 T cell receptor beta chains listed below, sequenced in a study of blood T cell repertoires in COVID-19. Libraries were prepared by immunoSEQ multiplex PCR; TCRdb keeps only in-frame clonotypes and omits some of them. The sample has a few hundred thousand clones; around 85% are singletons. The sequencing input was peripheral blood. These receptors were taken from a human donor in a cohort sampled during active COVID-19.

The J gene is TRBJ2-7, the V gene TRBV5-4, with TRBD2 identical over 11 bases. With V trimmed by 0 bases and J by 0 bases, 5 bases remained unmatched. The CDR3 extends over 17 amino acids. Per germline, CDR1 SGHNT and CDR2 YYREEE (reference sequence). The CDR3 coding sequence is TGTGCCAGCAGCTTGGCCACTAGCGGGAGCCTCTCCTACGAGCAGTACTTC. Translation gives CASSLATSGSLSYEQYF. Combining the CDR3 with reference TRBV5-4 and TRBJ2-7 gives the whole variable domain ETGVTQSPTHLIKTRGQQVTLRCSSQSGHNTVSWYQQALGQGPQFIFQYYREEENGRGNFPPRFSGLQFPNYSSELNVNALELDDSALYLCASSLATSGSLSYEQYFGPGTRLTVT.

This sequence joins TRBV4-2 and TRBJ2-7; 9 nucleotides align to TRBD1. CDR1 is LGHNA and CDR2 is YNFKEQ in the germline V gene. After removal of 4 bases from V and 2 bases from J, the junction contained 6 bases not matched to a gene. This CDR3 contains 15 residues. The DNA of the CDR3 is TGTGCCAGCAGCCCCGGACAGGGGACTACCTACGAGCAGTACTTC. Translating it yields CASSPGQGTTYEQYF.

The chain combines TRBV4-2 with TRBJ2-5; 8 positions match TRBD2. Looked up from germline, CDR1 is LGHNA and CDR2 is YNFKEQ. Losses at the gene ends were 1 base for V and 2 bases for J; bases not matched to a gene: 6. The CDR3 totals 16 residues. CDR3 amino acids: CASSQGRVAGQETQYF. CDR3 sequence (DNA): TGTGCCAGCAGCCAAGGCCGGGTAGCGGGACAAGAGACCCAGTACTTC.

The V gene is TRBV7-9, the J gene TRBJ2-7; TRBD2 aligns across 10 bases. CDR1 and CDR2 (germline): SEHNR, FQNEAQ (reference sequence). V trimming: 2 bases; J trimming: 5 bases; junction bases outside the gene matches: 0. The CDR3 runs to 13 residues. CDR3 sequence reads: CASSLTSGNEQYF. The CDR3 DNA is TGTGCCAGCAGCTTAACTAGCGGGAACGAGCAGTACTTC.

As for this clone: A read error is likely, as this CDR3 ends without the conserved phenylalanine or tryptophan. The limits of the CDR3 on the DNA are not certain, so only TCRdb's listed CDR3 is given. The chain recombines TRBV24-1 with TRBJ2-7; no check of the table's D call, TRBD2, against the DNA was made. Germline values: CDR1 KGHDR, CDR2 SFDVKD. The CDR3 comprises 16 residues, both ends counted. The CDR3 spells CATSDLDSLYLLAGEL.

This chain connects TRBV5-1 to TRBJ2-6; D gene ambiguous. This CDR3 region has 16 residues. Germline V gene data show CDR1 as SGHRS and CDR2 as YFSETQ. V lost 0 bases and J 0 bases, leaving 7 bases between the germline ends. The chain's CDR3 is CASSLGHASGANVLTF. CDR3 DNA sequence: TGCGCCAGCAGCTTGGGACATGCCTCTGGGGCCAACGTCCTGACTTTC.

The V and J genes are TRBV6-5 and TRBJ2-7, with TRBD2 as a possible D gene (7 bases). CDR3 size: 13 residues. Germline values: CDR1 MNHEY, CDR2 SVGAGI. V was pared by 6 bases and J by 4 bases, with 13 bases between. CDR3 coding DNA: TGTGCCAGCAGGGACGCGGGGGCGTACGAGCAGTACTTC. Translation: CASRDAGAYEQYF.

This chain uses TRBV27 with TRBJ2-7, with 8 bases fitting TRBD2. Germline V gene data show CDR1 as MNHEY and CDR2 as SMNVEV (reference sequence). CDR3 length equals 16 residues. Unmatched junction bases numbered 10, after V lost 4 bases and J lost 2 bases. CDR3: CASSSRGSGGPYEQYF. CDR3 DNA sequence: TGTGCCAGCAGTTCCCGGGGGAGCGGGGGTCCCTACGAGCAGTACTTC.

This clone was counted a few times. The CDR3 nucleotides read TGTGCCAGCAGCTACGGGACAGGCAATCAGCCCCAGCATTTT. The encoded protein is CASSYGTGNQPQHF. The chain has TRBV7-9 and TRBJ1-5; 7 bases fit TRBD1. Trimming at V came to 4 bases and at J to 2 bases, leaving 2 bases not matched to a gene. This CDR3 is built from 14 residues. Germline V gene lookup returns CDR1 SEHNR and CDR2 FQNEAQ (reference sequence).

The chain combines TRBV28 with TRBJ1-2; no firm D call. Deletions cut 3 bases from V and 5 bases from J, with 10 bases between. The CDR3 runs to 13 residues. Per germline, CDR1 MDHEN and CDR2 SYDVKM. The CDR3 loop is CASSFRSIYGYTF. CDR3 DNA sequence: TGTGCCAGCAGTTTTCGTAGTATATATGGCTACACCTTC.

The rearrangement uses TRBV7-9 and TRBJ1-4, with D maybe TRBD1 (5 bases). The CDR3 extends over 14 amino acids. CDR1 and CDR2 from the germline V gene are SEHNR and FQNEAQ (reference sequence). V lost 5 bases to trimming and J lost 4 bases, with 11 bases between them. CDR3 protein: CASSLDRSNEKLFF. CDR3 DNA: TGTGCCAGCAGCCTAGACAGAAGTAATGAAAAACTGTTTTTT.

This chain uses TRBV19 with TRBJ1-6; D is perhaps TRBD1 (6 bases). CDR1 is LNHDA, CDR2 SQIVND, per germline (reference sequence). V was clipped by 6 bases and J by 0 bases, with 15 bases between them. This CDR3 is built from 17 residues. The CDR3 nucleotides are TGTGCCAGTAGGCGGAACAGGGTGAGCTCCTATAATTCACCCCTCCACTTT. It encodes CASRRNRVSSYNSPLHF.

This clone occurred many times. The V gene is TRBV10-1, the J gene TRBJ2-1; D perhaps matches TRBD1 (6 bases). There are 14 residues in the CDR3. Trimming left V 6 bases short and J 2 bases short, with 11 bases between. Germline V gene data show CDR1 as WNHNN and CDR2 as SYGVQD (reference sequence). The CDR3 nucleotides are TGCGCCAGCAGACACAGGGCTACCTACAATGAGCAGTTCTTC. It codes for CASRHRATYNEQFF.

J is TRBJ1-1 and V is TRBV24-1, with 11 positions matching TRBD1. V was pared by 4 bases and J by 2 bases, with 5 bases of the junction left unmatched. Germline V gene lookup returns CDR1 KGHDR and CDR2 SFDVKD. This CDR3 contains 16 residues. CDR3 bases: TGTGCCACCAGTGAGGGACAGGGGGGCCGCAACACTGAAGCTTTCTTT. It translates to CATSEGQGGRNTEAFF.

As DNA, the CDR3 is TGTGCCAGCAGCCCCTATCGGGGGGCGAACACCGGGGAGCTGTTTTTT. Its protein is CASSPYRGANTGELFF. The chain carries TRBV11-1 and TRBJ2-2, with 7 bases identical to TRBD2. Germline CDR1 SGHAT, CDR2 FQDESV (reference sequence). The CDR3 is made up of 16 amino acids. The V gene end was trimmed by 5 bases and the J gene end by 0 bases; junction bases not matched to a gene: 6.

This clone occurred once. The V gene is TRBV12-3 or TRBV12-4, the J gene TRBJ2-7; the D is unclear. CDR3 length: 12 residues. Between the trimmed V and J ends, which lost 2 bases and 2 bases, there was a span of 4 bases. The CDR3 reads CASSLSPYEQYF. In DNA form, the CDR3 reads TGTGCCAGCAGTTTATCTCCCTACGAGCAGTACTTC.

This clone occurred a few times. The chain uses TRBV7-9 and TRBJ1-1; tentatively, D is TRBD1 (5 bases). Trimming shortened V by 10 bases and J by 1 base, and 25 bases separated the two germline ends. This CDR3 has 17 residues. Per the germline V gene, CDR1 is SEHNR and CDR2 is FQNEAQ (reference sequence). As DNA, the CDR3 is TGTGCCACCAAGAGACAAAGGTCAGGGTTTCCGAACACTGAAGCTTTCTTT. This gives the protein CATKRQRSGFPNTEAFF. The complete variable domain, with remaining parts taken from reference TRBV7-9 and TRBJ1-1, reads DTGVSQNPRHKITKRGQNVTFRCDPISEHNRLYWYRQTLGQGPEFLTYFQNEAQLEKSRLLSDRFSAERPKGSFSTLEIQRTEQGDSAMYLCATKRQRSGFPNTEAFFGQGTRLTVV.

The gene calls are TRBV5-1 and TRBJ1-2; 7 bases agree with TRBD1. V dropped 0 bases and J dropped 4; count of bases not matched to a gene: 3. CDR3 length: 14 residues. The germline CDR1 and CDR2 sequences are SGHRS and YFSETQ. The CDR3 protein is CASSLEQGRYGYTF. The DNA of the CDR3 is TGCGCCAGCAGCTTGGAACAGGGGCGCTATGGCTACACCTTC.

The V gene is TRBV5-1, the J gene TRBJ2-1, with TRBD2 matching 12 bases. The V and J ends lost 4 bases and 1 base, in that order; junction bases with no gene match: 6. Germline CDR1 reads SGHRS; CDR2 reads YFSETQ. The CDR3 consists of 17 residues. For the CDR3, the DNA is TGCGCCAGCAGCCCCTCTAGCGGGAGGGTTTCCTACAATGAGCAGTTCTTC. This translates into CASSPSSGRVSYNEQFF.

V and J are TRBV7-2 and TRBJ2-7; 8 bases are shared with TRBD2. This CDR3 region has 15 residues. The germline V gene encodes CDR1 SGHTA and CDR2 FQGNSA. J gave up 0 bases and V 3 bases, and 4 bases lay outside the gene matches. The DNA of the CDR3 is TGTGCCAGCAGCTTCTCTAGCGGGCGCTCCTACGAGCAGTACTTC. Protein sequence: CASSFSSGRSYEQYF.

V usage is TRBV7-3 and J usage is TRBJ2-5, with D possibly being TRBD2 (6 bases). Germline CDR1 and CDR2: SGHTA and FQGTGA. V was clipped by 2 bases and J by 7 bases, with 8 bases between them. The CDR3 length is 12 residues. CDR3 protein: CASSLPGGTQYF. The CDR3 DNA reads as TGTGCCAGCAGCTTACCCGGGGGGACCCAGTACTTC.

The chain links TRBV5-1 to TRBJ2-7; 10 bases agree with TRBD2. The CDR3 is 18 amino acids. The germline V gene has CDR1 SGHRS and CDR2 YFSETQ. The V segment lost 4 bases and the J segment 0 bases; nucleotides outside the gene matches: 13. The CDR3 is CASSAFSGRLGISYEQYF. The CDR3, as DNA: TGCGCCAGCAGCGCGTTTAGCGGGAGGCTTGGGATCTCCTACGAGCAGTACTTC.